Many counts were recorded for the clone carrying this T cell receptor (beta chain). The template consisted of bulk tumor genomic DNA, with 600 ng used per sample. From each primary tumor, several far-apart biopsies were obtained during surgery. Patients underwent curative surgery for non-small cell lung cancer (untreated and newly diagnosed). The TCR beta CDR3 region underwent multiplex PCR amplification with 32 V and 13 J primers. TCRdb processed the multiplex PCR reads anew with MiXCR; each CDR3 protein has one entry. The repertoire holds 30,000 to 40,000 distinct CDR3 sequences, with around 28% as singletons. The data were obtained in a study of immune heterogeneity within non-small cell lung tumors. In germline, CDR1 is SGHRS, CDR2 YFSETQ. V was clipped by 0 bases and J by 4 bases, with 9 bases between them. The CDR3 spans 14 residues.

The sequence came from a middle-aged man with non-small cell lung cancer. V usage is TRBV5-1 and J usage is TRBJ2-3, with D possibly TRBD2 on 6 matching bases. Sample: lung tumor tissue. The CDR3 loop is CASSLGGVADTQYF. The CDR3 DNA reads as TGCGCCAGCAGCTTGGGGGGGGTTGCAGATACGCAGTATTTT.